This T cell receptor beta chain was recorded in a study of blood T cells in healthy people across ages. The study's findings and limits: Any conclusive comparison of naive versus antigen-experienced cells was prevented by using unsorted PBMCs. Long-lived donors exceeded aged donors in naive CD4+ cells and diversity.

The table lists this clonotype with a count of one. Its antigen is not identified. At one end, the junction sequence differs from germline, possibly due to a read error. This CDR3 has 15 amino acids. Germline V CDR1 and CDR2: SNHLY, FYNNEI. Together with a sample-barcoded 5' primer, a J-beta primer mix was included in a second PCR lasting roughly 6 to 12 cycles. A single record per CDR3 protein comes from TCRdb applying MiXCR to the 5' RACE reads. The sample lists about 650,000 distinct CDR3 sequences; about 32% were seen once. The rearrangement uses TRBV2 and TRBJ1-6; tentatively, D is TRBD1 (5 bases). This sequence originates from a woman at least 80 years old in good health. Sequenced input: blood. CDR3: CASSGSGTGNSPFHF. The CDR3 DNA follows: TGTGCCAGCAGTGGGTCAGGGACCGGTAATTCACCCTTCCACTTT. Combining the CDR3 with reference TRBV2 and TRBJ1-6 gives the whole variable domain EPEVTQTPSHQVTQMGQEVILRCVPISNHLYFYWYRQILGQKVEFLVSFYNNEISEKSEIFDDQFSVERPDGSNFTLKIRSTKLEDSAMYFCASSGSGTGNSPFHFGNGTRLTVT.